This T cell receptor beta chain was sequenced for a study of shared clonotypes between healthy human individuals. The data were produced by immunoSEQ multiplex PCR, yet TCRdb's version contains in-frame clones alone and is incomplete. The sample holds 2 million to 2.5 million clones, 85% to 95% seen once. Healthy HIV-negative adults without recent acute infections or vaccinations served as donors. V lost 3 bases to trimming and J lost 3 bases, with 15 bases between them. The germline V gene has CDR1 MDHEN and CDR2 SYDVKM. The CDR3 is 15 amino acids. The sample taken for sequencing was naive CD4+ T cells from PBMCs. Subset: CD45RA+ positively selected. The chain uses TRBV28 and TRBJ2-7; tentative D call: TRBD2 (6 bases). The sequence came from a young man in good health. Some clones in this sample may be carry-over from other donors' samples. The DNA for the CDR3 is TGTGCCAGCAGTTTTGTAGGGACTGAGGTCTACGAGCAGTACTTC. The encoded protein is CASSFVGTEVYEQYF.